The sequence of this T cell receptor (beta chain) was determined in a study of neurological immune-mediated disorders. Study-level points and caveats: Private repertoires in all groups were suggested by the absence of shared CDR3 amino acid sequences among expanded clones across subjects.

TCRdb re-derived calls from the 5' RACE reads in MiXCR, one entry per CDR3 protein. The sample records some 47,000 distinct CDR3 sequences, roughly 21% being singletons. Time point in this sample: technical triplicate 3. This clonotype has at least ten counts. Its antigen remains unknown. The origin of this receptor is a man in his 60s with HTLV-1-associated myelopathy (HAM/TSP). Material: PBMCs.

CDR3 nucleotides: TGCGCCAGCAGCTTGGAGTCGGATTACTCCTACGAGCAGTACTTC. It yields the protein CASSLESDYSYEQYF. The chain couples TRBV5-1 to TRBJ2-7; no clear D gene. Per the germline V gene, CDR1 is SGHRS and CDR2 is YFSETQ. Trimming shortened V by 0 bases and J by 0 bases, and 10 bases separated the two germline ends. This CDR3 is 15 amino acids long. Complete variable domain (other parts from reference TRBV5-1 and TRBJ2-7): KAGVTQTPRYLIKTRGQQVTLSCSPISGHRSVSWYQQTPGQGLQFLFEYFSETQRNKGNFPGRFSGRQFSNSRSEMNVSTLELGDSALYLCASSLESDYSYEQYFGPGTRLTVT.